Below are 5 T cell receptor beta chains sequenced from a single sample in a study of shared clonotypes between healthy human individuals. The data were produced by immunoSEQ multiplex PCR, yet TCRdb's version contains in-frame clones alone and is incomplete. The table records 2,500,000 or so clones, around 94% of them present only once. The sample consisted of naive CD4+ T cells sorted from blood. This sample's subset: CD45RA+ positively selected. The source is a man younger than 30 in good health.

The chain couples TRBV6-1 to TRBJ1-4; D remains ambiguous. The CDR3 runs 14 residues. Germline V CDR1 and CDR2: MNHNS, SASEGT. V lost 3 bases and J 0 bases, leaving 5 bases between the germline ends. Here the CDR3 reads CASSDWATNEKLFF. Written as DNA, the CDR3 is TGTGCCAGCAGTGATTGGGCAACTAATGAAAAACTGTTTTTT.

For this clone: The same CDR3 arises from other DNA sequences in this sample as well. V is TRBV27 and J is TRBJ1-1, with 8 bases lining up with TRBD1. Trimming at V came to 6 bases and at J to 1 base, leaving 4 bases not matched to a gene. This CDR3 contains 14 residues. The germline CDR1 and CDR2 sequences are MNHEY and SMNVEV (reference sequence). Here the CDR3 DNA reads TGTGCCAGCAGCTCAGACAGGGGGAACACTGAAGCTTTCTTT. Protein product: CASSSDRGNTEAFF.

The chain recombines TRBV4-1 with TRBJ1-3, with unresolved D. The CDR3 runs to 15 residues. V lost 1 base to trimming and J lost 3 bases, with 10 bases between them. Looked up from germline, CDR1 is MGHRA and CDR2 is YSYEKL. The CDR3 DNA reads TGCGCCAGCAGCCAAGCTTTATACTATGGAAACACCATATATTTT. Its translation is CASSQALYYGNTIYF.

The V call is TRBV21-1, the J call TRBJ2-5; the D segment call TRBD2 is taken from the table without a DNA check. TRBV21-1 corresponds to a pseudogene. The CDR3 is 14 amino acids. The CDR3 reads CASSREGFQETQYF. In nucleotides, the CDR3 is TGTGCCAGCAGCAGAGAGGGCTTCCAAGAGACCCAGTACTTC.

This sequence joins TRBV5-6 and TRBJ1-6; 9 nucleotides line up with TRBD1. The CDR3 is made up of 15 amino acids. Germline trimming cut 3 bases from V and 7 bases from J; bases unmatched to any gene: 5. Looked up from germline, CDR1 is SGHDT and CDR2 is YYEEEE. DNA of the CDR3: TGTGCCAGCAGCTGGACCGGGACAGGGAATTCACCCCTCCACTTT. As protein: CASSWTGTGNSPLHF.